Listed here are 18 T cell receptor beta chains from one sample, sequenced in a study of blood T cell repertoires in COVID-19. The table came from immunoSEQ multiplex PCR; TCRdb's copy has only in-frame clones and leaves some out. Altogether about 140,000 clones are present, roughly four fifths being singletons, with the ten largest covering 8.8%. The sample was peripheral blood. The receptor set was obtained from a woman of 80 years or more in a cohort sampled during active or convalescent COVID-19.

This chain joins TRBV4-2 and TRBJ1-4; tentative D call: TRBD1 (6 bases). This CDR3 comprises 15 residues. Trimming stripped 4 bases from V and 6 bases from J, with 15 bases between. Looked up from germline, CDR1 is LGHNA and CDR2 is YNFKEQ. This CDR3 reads CASSRGGQADEKLFF. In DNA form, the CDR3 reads TGTGCCAGCAGCCGGGGGGGCCAGGCCGATGAAAAACTGTTTTTT.

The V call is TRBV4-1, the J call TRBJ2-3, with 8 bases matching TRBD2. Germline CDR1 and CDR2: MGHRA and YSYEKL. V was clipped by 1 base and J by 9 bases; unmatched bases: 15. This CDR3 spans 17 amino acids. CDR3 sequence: CASSQAAGGNLQGTQYF. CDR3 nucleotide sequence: TGCGCCAGCAGCCAAGCGGCGGGGGGCAACCTTCAGGGGACGCAGTATTTT.

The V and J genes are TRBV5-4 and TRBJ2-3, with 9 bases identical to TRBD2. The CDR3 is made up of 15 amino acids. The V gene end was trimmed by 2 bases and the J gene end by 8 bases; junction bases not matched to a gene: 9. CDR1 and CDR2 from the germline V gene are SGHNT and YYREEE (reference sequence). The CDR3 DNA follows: TGTGCCAGCAGCTTAATGGACGGGACTAGCTCTACGCAGTATTTT. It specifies CASSLMDGTSSTQYF.

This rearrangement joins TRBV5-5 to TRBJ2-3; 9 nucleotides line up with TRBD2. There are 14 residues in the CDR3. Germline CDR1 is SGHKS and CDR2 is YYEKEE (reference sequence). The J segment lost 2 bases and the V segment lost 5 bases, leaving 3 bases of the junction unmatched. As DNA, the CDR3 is TGTGCCAGCAGTCTAGCGGGACACACAGATACGCAGTATTTT. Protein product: CASSLAGHTDTQYF. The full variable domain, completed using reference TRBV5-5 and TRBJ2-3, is DAGVTQSPTHLIKTRGQQVTLRCSPISGHKSVSWYQQVLGQGPQFIFQYYEKEERGRGNFPDRFSARQFPNYSSELNVNALLLGDSALYLCASSLAGHTDTQYFGPGTRLTVL.

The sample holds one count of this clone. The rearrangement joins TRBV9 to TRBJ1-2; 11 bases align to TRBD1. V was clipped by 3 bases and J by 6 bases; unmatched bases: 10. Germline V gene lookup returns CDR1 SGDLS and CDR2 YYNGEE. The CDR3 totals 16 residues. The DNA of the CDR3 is TGTGCCAGCAGCGCAGGACAGGGGGCGGGCCCCGATGGCTACACCTTC. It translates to CASSAGQGAGPDGYTF.

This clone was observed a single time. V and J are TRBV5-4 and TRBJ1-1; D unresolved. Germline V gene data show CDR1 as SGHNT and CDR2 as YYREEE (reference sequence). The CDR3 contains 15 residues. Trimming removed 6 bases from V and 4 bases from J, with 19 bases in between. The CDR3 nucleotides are TGTGCCAGCATGCGCCCCGGTGACCCGGGCACTGAAGCTTTCTTT. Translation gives CASMRPGDPGTEAFF.

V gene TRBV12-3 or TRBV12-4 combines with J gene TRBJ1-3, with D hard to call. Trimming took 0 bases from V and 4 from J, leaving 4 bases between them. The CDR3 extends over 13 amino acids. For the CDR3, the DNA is TGTGCCAGCAGTTTAGCGCGAGGAAACACCATATATTTT. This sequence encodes CASSLARGNTIYF.

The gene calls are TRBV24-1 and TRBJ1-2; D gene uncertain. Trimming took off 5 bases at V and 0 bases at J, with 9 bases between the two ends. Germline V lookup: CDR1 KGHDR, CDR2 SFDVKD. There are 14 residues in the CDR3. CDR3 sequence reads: CATSGFRTNYGYTF. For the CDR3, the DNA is TGTGCCACCAGTGGTTTCAGAACTAACTATGGCTACACCTTC.

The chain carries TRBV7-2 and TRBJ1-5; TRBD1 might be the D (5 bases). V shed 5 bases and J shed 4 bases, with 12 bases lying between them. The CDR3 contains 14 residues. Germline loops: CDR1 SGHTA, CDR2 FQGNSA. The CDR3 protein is CASSHSRGNQPQHF. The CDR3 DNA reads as TGTGCCAGCAGCCACAGCCGGGGGAATCAGCCCCAGCATTTT. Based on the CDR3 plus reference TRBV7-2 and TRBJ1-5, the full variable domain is GAGVSQSPSNKVTEKGKDVELRCDPISGHTALYWYRQSLGQGLEFLIYFQGNSAPDKSGLPSDRFSAERTGGSVSTLTIQRTQQEDSAVYLCASSHSRGNQPQHFGDGTRLSIL.

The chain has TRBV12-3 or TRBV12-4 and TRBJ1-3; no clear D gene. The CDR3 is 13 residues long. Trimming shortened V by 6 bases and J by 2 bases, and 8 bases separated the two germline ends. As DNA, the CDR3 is TGTGCCAGCAGCCCCCGGGCTGGAAACACCATATATTTT. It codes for CASSPRAGNTIYF.

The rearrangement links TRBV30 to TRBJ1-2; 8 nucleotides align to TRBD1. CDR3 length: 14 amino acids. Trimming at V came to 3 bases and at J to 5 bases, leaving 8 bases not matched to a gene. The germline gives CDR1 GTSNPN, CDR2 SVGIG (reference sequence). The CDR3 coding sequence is TGTGCCTGGAGGGATCCGGGACAGGCATATGGCTACACCTTC. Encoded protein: CAWRDPGQAYGYTF.

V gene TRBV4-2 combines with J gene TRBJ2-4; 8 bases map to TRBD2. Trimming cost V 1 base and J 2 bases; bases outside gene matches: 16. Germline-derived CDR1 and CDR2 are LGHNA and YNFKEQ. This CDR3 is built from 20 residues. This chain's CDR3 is CASSQVVSGGLSMSKNIQYF. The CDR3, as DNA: TGTGCCAGCAGCCAAGTTGTCTCGGGGGGGCTATCCATGTCCAAAAACATTCAGTACTTC.

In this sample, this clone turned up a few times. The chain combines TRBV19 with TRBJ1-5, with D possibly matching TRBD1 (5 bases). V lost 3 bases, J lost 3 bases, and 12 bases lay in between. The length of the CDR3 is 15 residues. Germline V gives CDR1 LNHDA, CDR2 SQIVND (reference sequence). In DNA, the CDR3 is TGTGCCAGTAGTATGGTAGGCAGGGCCAATCAGCCCCAGCATTTT. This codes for CASSMVGRANQPQHF.

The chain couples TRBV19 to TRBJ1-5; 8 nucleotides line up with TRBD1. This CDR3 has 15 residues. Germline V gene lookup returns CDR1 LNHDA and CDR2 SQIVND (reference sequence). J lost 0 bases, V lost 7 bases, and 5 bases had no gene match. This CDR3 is CASTRTGYSNQPQHF. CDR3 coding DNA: TGTGCCAGTACCAGGACAGGGTATAGCAATCAGCCCCAGCATTTT.

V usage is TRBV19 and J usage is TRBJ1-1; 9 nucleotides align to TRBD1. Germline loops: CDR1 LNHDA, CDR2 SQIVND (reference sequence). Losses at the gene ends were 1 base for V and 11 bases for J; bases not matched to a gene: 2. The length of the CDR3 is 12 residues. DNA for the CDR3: TGTGCCAGTAGTATAGTCGGGACAGGGGCTTTCTTT. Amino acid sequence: CASSIVGTGAFF.

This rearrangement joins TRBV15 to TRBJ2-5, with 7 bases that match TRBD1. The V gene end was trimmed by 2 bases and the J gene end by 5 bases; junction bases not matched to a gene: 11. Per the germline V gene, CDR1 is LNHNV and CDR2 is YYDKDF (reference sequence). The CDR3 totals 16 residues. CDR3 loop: CATSRSRQGYRETQYF. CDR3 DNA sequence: TGTGCCACCAGCAGAAGTAGACAGGGCTATCGGGAGACCCAGTACTTC.

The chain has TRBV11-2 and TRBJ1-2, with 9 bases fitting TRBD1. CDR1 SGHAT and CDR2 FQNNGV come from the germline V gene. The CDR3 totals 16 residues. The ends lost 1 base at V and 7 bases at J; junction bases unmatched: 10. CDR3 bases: TGTGCCAGCAGCTTAGGGGCGGCGGGACAGGGTGGTGGCTACACCTTC. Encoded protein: CASSLGAAGQGGGYTF.

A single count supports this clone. CDR3 DNA sequence: TGTGCCAGCAGTTCAGCAGGGGGCACTGAAGCTTTCTTT. Translation gives CASSSAGGTEAFF. The chain links TRBV12-3 or TRBV12-4 to TRBJ1-1; 7 positions agree with TRBD1. CDR3 size: 13 residues. The J segment lost 4 bases and the V segment lost 4 bases, leaving 3 bases of the junction unmatched.